Shown below are 17 T cell receptor beta chains from a single sample sequenced in a study of post-analysis software for immune sequencing data. Study results and limitations: TRBV segments more frequent in patients than in controls numbered about five and included TRBV5-6, TRBV5-1 and TRBV20-1.

No antigen has been identified for these receptors. TCR beta cDNA libraries included unique molecular identifiers. TCRdb processed the PCR reads anew with MiXCR; each CDR3 protein has one entry. The table has about 200,000 distinct CDR3 sequences, approximately 29% seen once. Sequences were obtained from blood. The receptor source for this set is a girl under 18 with multiple sclerosis.

A remark on this clonotype: The junction shows a germline mismatch at one end, possibly a read error. This chain connects TRBV7-2 to TRBJ2-1; 8 bases map to TRBD1. Germline CDR1 is SGHTA and CDR2 is FQGNSA. The CDR3 is made up of 14 amino acids. In DNA form, the CDR3 reads TGTGCCAGCGGCTTTAGGGGACAGGTAAATAAGCAGTTCTTC. Residues: CASGFRGQVNKQFF.

The chain carries TRBV7-8 and TRBJ2-1; D unresolved. V dropped 7 bases and J dropped 0 bases, with 13 bases sitting between them. Germline V gene sequence: CDR1 SGHVS, CDR2 FQNEAQ. This CDR3 comprises 15 residues. CDR3 protein: CASTSAWSSYNEQFF. In nucleotides, the CDR3 is TGTGCCAGCACCTCGGCGTGGAGCTCCTACAATGAGCAGTTCTTC.

V usage is TRBV19 and J usage is TRBJ1-2; 8 positions agree with TRBD1. This CDR3 spans 17 amino acids. Germline lookup yields CDR1 LNHDA and CDR2 SQIVND (reference sequence). Losses at the gene ends were 4 bases for V and 0 bases for J; bases not matched to a gene: 10. CDR3 DNA sequence: TGTGCCAGTAGTACAAGGACAGGGCGAAACACTAACTATGGCTACACCTTC. This translates into CASSTRTGRNTNYGYTF.

The V gene is TRBV7-8, the J gene TRBJ2-7, with 11 nucleotides matching TRBD2. Germline CDR1 and CDR2: SGHVS and FQNEAQ. There are 17 residues in the CDR3. V shed 1 base and J 3 bases; nucleotides not matched to a gene: 8. The CDR3 nucleotides are TGTGCCAGCAGCTTAGGAGGACTAGCGGGTGGATACTACGAGCAGTACTTC. As protein: CASSLGGLAGGYYEQYF.

There are a few counts of this clonotype. The chain recombines TRBV20-1 with TRBJ1-2, with D maybe TRBD1 (6 bases). In germline, CDR1 is DFQATT, CDR2 SNEGSKA (reference sequence). Trimming took off 1 base at V and 0 bases at J, with 12 bases between the two ends. The CDR3 length is 15 residues. The CDR3 spells CSARGLGHPNYGYTF. The CDR3 DNA sequence: TGCAGTGCTAGAGGTTTGGGACACCCTAACTATGGCTACACCTTC.

The rearrangement uses TRBV2 and TRBJ2-1; unclear D gene. The V gene lost 7 bases and the J gene lost 0 bases, with 10 bases spanning the gap. The CDR3 length is 14 residues. Per the germline V gene, CDR1 is SNHLY and CDR2 is FYNNEI. As DNA, the CDR3 is TGTGCCAGCATCGCGCCGAGCTCCTACAATGAGCAGTTCTTC. It specifies CASIAPSSYNEQFF.

This clonotype showed up many times. The chain couples TRBV11-1 to TRBJ2-1; 7 nucleotides agree with TRBD1. This CDR3 spans 17 amino acids. J lost 2 bases, V lost 1 base, and 8 bases had no gene match. Germline CDR1 reads SGHAT; CDR2 reads FQDESV (reference sequence). CDR3 residues: CASSLDEGGWAYNEQFF. CDR3 bases: TGTGCCAGCAGCTTAGATGAAGGGGGCTGGGCCTACAATGAGCAGTTCTTC.

This clonotype was observed a few times. The V and J genes are TRBV7-6 and TRBJ1-5, with 8 bases identical to TRBD1. The CDR3 length is 17 residues. Germline lookup yields CDR1 SGHVS and CDR2 FNYEAQ. J gave up 2 bases and V 7 bases, and 13 bases lay outside the gene matches. The CDR3 loop reads CASIKGNRGEGNQPQHF. In nucleotides, the CDR3 is TGTGCCAGCATCAAGGGGAACAGGGGGGAGGGCAATCAGCCCCAGCATTTT.

V gene TRBV20-1 combines with J gene TRBJ1-5; the D is unclear. The CDR3 contains 15 residues. Germline V gene data show CDR1 as DFQATT and CDR2 as SNEGSKA (reference sequence). The V end was cut by 1 base, the J end by 0 bases, with 10 bases between. The CDR3 sequence is CSARAAGYSNQPQHF. CDR3 nucleotide sequence: TGCAGTGCTAGAGCGGCAGGCTATAGCAATCAGCCCCAGCATTTT.

V usage is TRBV20-1 and J usage is TRBJ1-4; 7 bases align to TRBD1. This CDR3 region has 16 residues. V dropped 6 bases and J dropped 5; count of bases not matched to a gene: 15. In germline, CDR1 is DFQATT, CDR2 SNEGSKA (reference sequence). CDR3 region: CSAKIQAGGRNEKLFF. Written as DNA, the CDR3 is TGCAGTGCCAAGATTCAGGCAGGGGGTAGAAATGAAAAACTGTTTTTT.

There are a few counts of this clonotype. This chain's CDR3 is CASSPRPSGIYEQYF. CDR3 nucleotide sequence: TGTGCCAGCAGCCCTCGGCCGAGCGGGATCTACGAGCAGTACTTC. This rearrangement joins TRBV14 to TRBJ2-7; TRBD2 matches 7 bases. This CDR3 region has 15 residues. The V gene's germline CDR1 is SGHDN and CDR2 FVKESK. The ends lost 4 bases at V and 3 bases at J; junction bases unmatched: 9.

This clonotype appeared many times. The CDR3 DNA sequence: TGCGCCAGCAGCCAAGATCATAGGGGGGGATACGAGCAGTACTTC. Amino acid sequence: CASSQDHRGGYEQYF. V is TRBV4-1 and J is TRBJ2-7; weak D call: TRBD2 (7 bases). CDR3 size: 15 residues. CDR1 is MGHRA, CDR2 YSYEKL, per germline. Trimming took 0 bases from V and 4 from J, leaving 13 bases between them.

Of note for this clonotype: A read error may explain this, as a much larger clone is one base away. The chain couples TRBV20-1 to TRBJ2-7; TRBD2 matches 12 bases. The V gene's germline CDR1 is DFQATT and CDR2 SNEGSKA (reference sequence). The CDR3 length is 15 residues. The trim removed 5 bases at V and 7 bases at J, leaving 12 bases unmatched. CDR3 in amino acids: CSASRTSGAYNEQYF. The CDR3 bases are TGCAGTGCTTCCCGGACTAGCGGGGCCTACAATGAGCAGTACTTC.

There are many counts of this clonotype. This rearrangement joins TRBV6-1 to TRBJ1-1, with D uncertain. CDR3 size: 14 residues. Germline loops: CDR1 MNHNS, CDR2 SASEGT. The V and J ends lost 6 bases and 1 base respectively, with 12 bases between them. The DNA for the CDR3 is TGTGCCAGCAGGGACCCGTGGGCGAACACTGAAGCTTTCTTT. It encodes CASRDPWANTEAFF.

Note on this clonotype: A single base separates this from a much larger clone, so it may be a read error. The V gene is TRBV29-1, the J gene TRBJ2-3, with D possibly being TRBD2 (5 bases). CDR1 SQVTM and CDR2 ANQGSEA come from the germline V gene. This CDR3 is 13 amino acids long. The CDR3 DNA follows: TGCAGCGTTGAAGGAGTCCGGGGAAGGACGCGGTATTTT. As protein: CSVEGVRGRTRYF.

This clonotype came up many times. The chain has TRBV12-3 or TRBV12-4 and TRBJ2-7, with D unclear. The CDR3 is 13 residues long. V was cut by 8 bases and J by 0 bases, with 11 bases left in between. The CDR3 nucleotides read TGTGCCAGCGGGCTCCGGCTCTCCTACGAGCAGTACTTC. Its protein product is CASGLRLSYEQYF.

The J gene is TRBJ2-1, the V gene TRBV6-2 or TRBV6-3; unclear D gene. V lost 4 bases and J lost 7, with 11 bases in between. In germline, CDR1 is MNHEY, CDR2 SVGEGT. The CDR3 loop spans 13 amino acids. The CDR3 here is CASSSPSWNEQFF. DNA for the CDR3: TGTGCCAGCAGTTCTCCTAGTTGGAATGAGCAGTTCTTC.